A selection of T cell receptor beta chains follows, all from one sample in a study of blood T cell repertoires in COVID-19. The data were produced by immunoSEQ multiplex PCR, yet TCRdb's version contains in-frame clones alone and is incomplete. The data hold some 150,000 clones, with 80% observed a single time. Sequencing input: peripheral blood. The receptors here all came from a man aged 55-75 years with active or convalescent COVID-19. Both conserved end residues are trimmed from each CDR3.

J,V,CDR3
TRBJ2-1,TRBV12-3/TRBV12-4,ASTASVYNEQF
TRBJ1-5,TRBV5-1,ASSLGTGSAQH
TRBJ1-6,TRBV5-3,ARSSLPPYRNSPLH
TRBJ1-1,TRBV11-2,ASSFRSTEAF
TRBJ2-1,TRBV5-5,ASSGGQGIFEQF
TRBJ1-3,TRBV18,ASSLNRDRGRISGNTIY
TRBJ2-2,TRBV18,ASSLRTSGGINTGELF
TRBJ1-1,TRBV5-4,ASSSGQVRFFTEAF
TRBJ2-1,TRBV14,ASTPQGRPAYNEQF
TRBJ1-1,TRBV5-8,ATHVQADRHLTEAF
TRBJ2-2,TRBV7-2,ASSLSGENTGELF
TRBJ1-2,TRBV30,AWLPTEAYGYT
TRBJ2-1,TRBV6-6,ASSDPDLPYNEQF
TRBJ2-7,TRBV7-3,ASGTGNTYEQY